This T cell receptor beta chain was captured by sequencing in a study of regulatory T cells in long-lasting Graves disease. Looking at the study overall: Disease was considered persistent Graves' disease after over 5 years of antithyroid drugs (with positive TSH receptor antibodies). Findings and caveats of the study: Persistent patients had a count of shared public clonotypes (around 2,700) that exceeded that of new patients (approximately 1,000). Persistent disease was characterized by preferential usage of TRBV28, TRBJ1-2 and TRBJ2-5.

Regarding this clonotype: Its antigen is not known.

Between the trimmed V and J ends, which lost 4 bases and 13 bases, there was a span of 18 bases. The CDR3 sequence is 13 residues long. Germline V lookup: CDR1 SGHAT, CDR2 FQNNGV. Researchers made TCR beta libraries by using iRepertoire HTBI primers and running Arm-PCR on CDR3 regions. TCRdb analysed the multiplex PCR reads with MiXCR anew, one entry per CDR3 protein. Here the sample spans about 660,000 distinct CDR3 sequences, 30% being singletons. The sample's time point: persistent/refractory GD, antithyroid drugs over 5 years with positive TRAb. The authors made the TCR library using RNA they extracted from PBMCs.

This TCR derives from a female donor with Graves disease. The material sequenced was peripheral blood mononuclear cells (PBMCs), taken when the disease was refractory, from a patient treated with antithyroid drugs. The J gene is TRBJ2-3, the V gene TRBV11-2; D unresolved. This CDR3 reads CASSSIVGQDEYF. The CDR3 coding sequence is TGTGCCAGCAGCTCAATAGTCGGGCAGGATGAGTATTTT.